These 4 T cell receptor beta chains share one sample of origin, sequenced in a study of CD8+ T cells in alopecia areata (dated by TCRdb to 2017 to 2018). The library relied on the immunoSEQ multiplex PCR assay. For TCR sequencing, RNA was extracted from every sample and reverse transcribed into cDNA to serve as template. TCRdb provides this immuneACCESS table in a form limited to in-frame rearrangements. Some clones are lacking; in checked studies, under half of them reflect an unresolved V gene, and why the rest are absent is not known. For this sample the table gives 150,000 to 200,000 clones, of which 64% were detected only once. Of the sample, roughly 1.3% is held by the ten largest clones. Taken with the paper, the label for treatment or condition translates to: oral pan-JAK inhibitor, 5-10 mg twice daily. This specimen was CD4+ T cells sorted from blood, taken between weeks 49 and 50, from a patient treated with tofacitinib. The receptors were gathered from a human donor with alopecia areata.

At least ten counts were recorded for this clone. Other DNA sequences of this sample code for an identical CDR3. This chain connects TRBV5-1 to TRBJ2-1; D might be TRBD2 (6 bases). Germline V lookup: CDR1 SGHRS, CDR2 YFSETQ. The CDR3 is made up of 16 amino acids. The ends were cut back, 0 bases at V and 1 base at J, with 11 bases in the middle. CDR3: CASSLAYGGSYNEQFF. CDR3 nucleotides: TGCGCCAGCAGCTTGGCCTATGGGGGGTCCTACAATGAGCAGTTCTTC.

The chain couples TRBV29-1 to TRBJ2-7; possibly TRBD1 for D (6 bases). Deletions cut 6 bases from V and 3 bases from J, with 18 bases between. Germline CDR1 and CDR2: SQVTM and ANQGSEA. This CDR3 is built from 14 residues. The CDR3 loop reads CSVASQTGIYEQYF. The CDR3 DNA is TGCAGCGTAGCGTCCCAGACAGGAATCTACGAGCAGTACTTC.

The V gene is TRBV14, the J gene TRBJ1-6, with unresolved D. Trimming took off 2 bases at V and 8 bases at J, with 13 bases between the two ends. The CDR3 is 15 residues long. CDR1 and CDR2 from the germline V gene are SGHDN and FVKESK. The CDR3 bases are TGTGCCAGCAGCCAAATAGAGGGAGGTTATTCACCCCTCCACTTT. Translated: CASSQIEGGYSPLHF. The entire variable domain, with the rest obtained from reference TRBV14 and TRBJ1-6, is as follows: EAGVTQFPSHSVIEKGQTVTLRCDPISGHDNLYWYRRVMGKEIKFLLHFVKESKQDESGMPNNRFLAERTGGTYSTLKVQPAELEDSGVYFCASSQIEGGYSPLHFGNGTRLTVT.

V and J are TRBV30 and TRBJ2-5, with D unresolved. Deletions cut 0 bases from V and 5 bases from J, with 10 bases between. The CDR3 spans 13 residues. Germline CDR1 reads GTSNPN; CDR2 reads SVGIG (reference sequence). The CDR3 sequence: CAWSVLRKETQYF. CDR3 in DNA: TGTGCCTGGAGTGTACTCAGGAAGGAGACCCAGTACTTC.